This T cell receptor beta chain is from a study of blood T cell repertoires in COVID-19. The overall study: From the United States, Italy and Spain came samples of acute and convalescent COVID-19. Nucleic acid was either cDNA or gDNA, and it came from T cells, B-cell-depleted T cells, or PBMCs.

Trimming removed 0 bases from V and 3 bases from J, with 8 bases in between. Germline CDR1 reads LGHNA; CDR2 reads YNFKEQ. CDR3 length equals 14 residues. Original methodology: Reference gene primer amplification gave nucleated cell count estimates. Clones were read by immunoSEQ multiplex PCR, and TCRdb kept only the in-frame ones, dropping some. The V and J calls and clone size are taken from that table; D and trimming were inferred from the DNA. Of some 240,000 clones listed, approximately 80% are singletons. The sequencing input was peripheral blood. The rearrangement links TRBV4-2 to TRBJ1-2; D gene uncertain. The origin of this receptor is a woman of 80 years or more with acute or convalescent COVID-19. CDR3 in amino acids: CASSQEIRYYGYTF. The CDR3 region has the DNA TGTGCCAGCAGCCAAGAGATCCGGTACTATGGCTACACCTTC.